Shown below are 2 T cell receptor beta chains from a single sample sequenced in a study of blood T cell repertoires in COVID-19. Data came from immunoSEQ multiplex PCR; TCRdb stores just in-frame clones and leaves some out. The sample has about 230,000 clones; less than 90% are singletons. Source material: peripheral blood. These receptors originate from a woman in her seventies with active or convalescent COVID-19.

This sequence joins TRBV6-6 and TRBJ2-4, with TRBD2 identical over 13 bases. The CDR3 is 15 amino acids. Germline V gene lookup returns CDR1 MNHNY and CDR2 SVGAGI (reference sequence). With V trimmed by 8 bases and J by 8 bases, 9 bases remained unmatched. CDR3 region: CASGTSGGAGDIQYF. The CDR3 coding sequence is TGTGCCAGCGGAACTAGCGGGGGGGCTGGAGACATTCAGTACTTC.

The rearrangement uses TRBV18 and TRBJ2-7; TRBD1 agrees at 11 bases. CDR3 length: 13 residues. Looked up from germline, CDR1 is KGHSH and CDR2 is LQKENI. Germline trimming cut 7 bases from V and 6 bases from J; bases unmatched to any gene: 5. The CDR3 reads CASFRTGGGEQYF. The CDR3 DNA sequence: TGTGCCAGCTTCAGGACAGGGGGCGGCGAGCAGTACTTC.